The 13 T cell receptor beta chains below were found in one sample sequenced in a study of T cell responses to AZD1222 COVID-19 vaccine. Some clones are missing from TCRdb's copy, which holds only in-frame ones; the method was immunoSEQ multiplex PCR. The sample consists of 130,000 to 150,000 clones, 75% to 90% of them appearing once. The source was peripheral blood, collected on day 0 of MenACWY control vaccination. The source is an adult in good health.

The rearrangement uses TRBV3-1 (or the pseudogene TRBV3-2) and TRBJ1-3; D is unresolved. CDR3 size: 13 residues. Trimming shortened V by 1 base and J by 9 bases, and 10 bases separated the two germline ends. Germline values: CDR1 LGHDT, CDR2 YNNKEL (reference sequence). The CDR3 DNA reads as TGTGCCAGCAGCCAAGGACAACAAACCACCATATATTTT. Translated: CASSQGQQTTIYF.

This chain uses TRBV29-1 with TRBJ1-2; TRBD1 aligns across 7 bases. V gave up 4 bases and J gave up 4 bases; unmatched junction bases: 18. This CDR3 has 17 amino acids. Germline CDR1 SQVTM, CDR2 ANQGSEA. The CDR3 region has the DNA TGCAGCGTTGGGGGACGGACAGGCCCCAAAGGGGTCTATGGCTACACCTTC. Translated, it gives CSVGGRTGPKGVYGYTF. The full variable domain, its missing parts supplied by reference TRBV29-1 and TRBJ1-2, is SAVISQKPSRDICQRGTSLTIQCQVDSQVTMMFWYRQQPGQSLTLIATANQGSEATYESGFVIDKFPISRPNLTFSTLTVSNMSPEDSSIYLCSVGGRTGPKGVYGYTFGSGTRLTVV.

DNA of the CDR3: TGTGCCAGCAGCCCCAGTAGCACAGATACGCAGTATTTT. Translating it yields CASSPSSTDTQYF. The V and J genes are TRBV5-8 and TRBJ2-3; D unclear. Germline assignment: CDR1 SGHTS and CDR2 YDEGEE. This CDR3 is built from 13 residues. Trimming cost V 4 bases and J 0 bases, with 6 bases left between them.

The chain has TRBV10-2 and TRBJ2-3; 7 nucleotides match TRBD2. Per germline, CDR1 WSHSY and CDR2 SAAADI. This CDR3 spans 13 amino acids. V shed 8 bases, J shed 4 bases, and the junction held 6 bases outside the gene matches. In nucleotides, the CDR3 is TGCGCCAGCGGCAGGGAGGGCCCAGATACGCAGTATTTT. This gives the protein CASGREGPDTQYF.

This clone was seen a single time. The chain combines TRBV5-4 with TRBJ1-1; D unresolved. The V end lost 4 bases, the J end lost 0 bases, and 10 bases lay between the germline ends. Germline values: CDR1 SGHNT, CDR2 YYREEE (reference sequence). This CDR3 spans 14 amino acids. The CDR3 loop reads CASSKDVLNTEAFF. The CDR3, as DNA: TGTGCCAGCAGCAAGGACGTTTTGAACACTGAAGCTTTCTTT. The full variable domain, completed using reference TRBV5-4 and TRBJ1-1, is ETGVTQSPTHLIKTRGQQVTLRCSSQSGHNTVSWYQQALGQGPQFIFQYYREEENGRGNFPPRFSGLQFPNYSSELNVNALELDDSALYLCASSKDVLNTEAFFGQGTRLTVV.

The rearrangement links TRBV20-1 to TRBJ2-3; D call uncertain. The germline V gene has CDR1 DFQATT and CDR2 SNEGSKA (reference sequence). The CDR3 extends over 11 amino acids. Trimming left V 4 bases short and J 5 bases short, with 7 bases between. CDR3 sequence: CSATPGDTQYF. The CDR3 DNA sequence: TGCAGTGCTACTCCGGGAGATACGCAGTATTTT.

The chain uses TRBV7-9 and TRBJ2-7, with D possibly being TRBD2 (5 bases). Deletions cut 5 bases from V and 0 bases from J, with 14 bases between. CDR1 and CDR2 (germline): SEHNR, FQNEAQ (reference sequence). This CDR3 has 15 residues. CDR3: CASSASGLSSYEQYF. CDR3 DNA sequence: TGTGCCAGCAGCGCCTCAGGACTTAGCTCCTACGAGCAGTACTTC.

The rearrangement links TRBV9 to TRBJ2-2; D is possibly TRBD1 (6 bases). The CDR3 contains 12 residues. V was cut by 4 bases and J by 9 bases, with 10 bases left in between. Germline CDR1 is SGDLS and CDR2 is YYNGEE. The CDR3 region is CASSRGGRELFF. The DNA of the CDR3 is TGTGCCAGCAGCCGAGGGGGTCGGGAGCTGTTTTTT. The variable domain in full, completed from reference TRBV9 and TRBJ2-2, reads DSGVTQTPKHLITATGQRVTLRCSPRSGDLSVYWYQQSLDQGLQFLIQYYNGEERAKGNILERFSAQQFPDLHSELNLSSLELGDSALYFCASSRGGRELFFGEGSRLTVL.

This clone was seen a single time. This rearrangement joins TRBV6-5 to TRBJ2-3; D gene uncertain. The length of the CDR3 is 12 residues. V was trimmed by 2 bases and J by 2 bases, leaving 2 bases between them. Germline-derived CDR1 and CDR2 are MNHEY and SVGAGI. DNA of the CDR3: TGTGCCAGCAGTTACACCACAGATACGCAGTATTTT. Protein product: CASSYTTDTQYF.

This clone was seen just once. The V gene is TRBV5-1, the J gene TRBJ1-1; no definite D call. Germline-derived CDR1 and CDR2 are SGHRS and YFSETQ. This CDR3 spans 15 amino acids. The ends were cut back, 0 bases at V and 1 base at J, with 10 bases in the middle. The CDR3 DNA reads TGCGCCAGCAGCTTGGGTCGGAGTTCGAACACTGAAGCTTTCTTT. It encodes CASSLGRSSNTEAFF.

The chain uses TRBV3-1 (or the pseudogene TRBV3-2) and TRBJ2-1, with D unresolved. The CDR3 totals 13 residues. Trimming shortened V by 1 base and J by 7 bases, and 8 bases separated the two germline ends. CDR1 is LGHDT, CDR2 YNNKEL, per germline (reference sequence). CDR3: CASSQVEANEQFF. The CDR3 nucleotides are TGTGCCAGCAGCCAAGTGGAAGCGAATGAGCAGTTCTTC.

The chain uses TRBV28 and TRBJ2-3, with D possibly matching TRBD2 (6 bases). This CDR3 has 13 residues. Germline V gene lookup returns CDR1 MDHEN and CDR2 SYDVKM. V was clipped by 6 bases and J by 4 bases, with 11 bases between them. The CDR3 nucleotides are TGTGCCAGCAGCCTCTCGGGGGCAGATACGCAGTATTTT. It specifies CASSLSGADTQYF.

The chain has TRBV7-8 and TRBJ1-5, with unresolved D. V dropped 1 base and J dropped 0 bases, with 7 bases sitting between them. The CDR3 is made up of 15 amino acids. CDR1 and CDR2 (germline): SGHVS, FQNEAQ. CDR3 protein: CASSLDRFSNQPQHF. The CDR3 DNA follows: TGTGCCAGCAGCTTAGATCGGTTTAGCAATCAGCCCCAGCATTTT.